This T cell receptor (beta chain) was captured by sequencing in a study of T cells in Graves' hyperthyroidism and ophthalmopathy. Germline V CDR1 and CDR2: SGHRS, YFSETQ. The trim removed 1 base at V and 7 bases at J, leaving 9 bases unmatched. This CDR3 is built from 17 residues. Stable disease denoted Graves' hyperthyroidism without ophthalmopathy progression within 18 months. Uncontrolled infection, other autoimmune disease, pregnancy or lactation disqualified patients from enrolment. Orbital computed tomography and thyroid ultrasound, together with serum TRAb and thyroxine and clinical symptoms, were used for diagnoses. The source of the PBMCs was 9.5 to 10 ml of fresh peripheral blood. There were TCR beta CDR3 regions amplified from RNA transcripts. The study used the HTBI primer set for a first-round RT-PCR of the TCR CDR3. Via MiXCR, TCRdb re-called the multiplex PCR reads, giving one row per CDR3 protein. Found here are 600,000 to 750,000 distinct CDR3 sequences, around 16% of them singletons; the top ten hold 15% to 17%.

The rearrangement joins TRBV5-1 to TRBJ2-1; TRBD2 matches 12 bases. The sequence was obtained from a man aged 50-59 years with Graves' hyperthyroidism. Sequencing was performed on blood. In nucleotides, the CDR3 is TGCGCCAGCAGCTTGTCCCTAGCGGGAGGGCCGGGAAATGAGCAGTTCTTC. Its protein is CASSLSLAGGPGNEQFF.